A selection of T cell receptor beta chains follows, all from one sample in a study of neurological immune-mediated disorders. TCRdb analysed the 5' RACE reads with MiXCR anew, one entry per CDR3 protein. The sample carries 20,000 to 25,000 distinct CDR3 sequences, around 6% recorded once. The sample taken for sequencing was CD8+ T cells from blood. Source of these receptors: a man aged 18 to 30 in good health. Both conserved end residues are part of each CDR3. Fields, in order: D gene, J gene, clone size, V gene, CDR3 protein, CDR3 DNA. D genes are given only for firm matches. Size values are once, few and many counts, or a class for expanded clones, and some rows have none.

>NA|TRBJ1-3|NA|TRBV10-3
CATIYERSSGNTIYF
TGTGCCACCATATACGAGAGGAGCTCTGGAAACACCATATATTTT
>NA|TRBJ2-7|NA|TRBV20-1
CSANLLDYEQYF
TGCAGTGCCAACCTTTTAGACTACGAGCAGTACTTC
>NA|TRBJ1-3|few|TRBV19
CASTDPGTEGDGNTIYF
TGTGCCAGTACCGACCCCGGGACCGAGGGTGACGGAAACACCATATATTTT
>NA|TRBJ1-1|many|TRBV5-5
CASSLITGLNTEAFF
TGTGCCAGCAGCTTGATAACAGGGTTGAACACTGAAGCTTTCTTT
>NA|TRBJ2-1|many|TRBV6-5
CASSYSHLRPRFF
TGTGCCAGCAGTTACTCGCACCTGCGTCCTCGGTTCTTC
>NA|TRBJ2-5|many|TRBV28
CASSLLWDSGETQYF
TGTGCCAGCAGTTTATTATGGGACAGCGGGGAGACCCAGTACTTC
>NA|TRBJ2-3|few|TRBV7-9
CASREGRSITDTQYF
TGTGCCAGCAGAGAAGGGAGGTCCATCACAGATACGCAGTATTTT
>NA|TRBJ2-1|many|TRBV7-6
CASSQITTGSEQFF
TGTGCCAGCAGCCAGATCACGACAGGCAGTGAGCAGTTCTTC
>NA|TRBJ1-1|many|TRBV5-1
CASSLDQGEVTEAFF
TGCGCCAGCAGCTTGGATCAGGGCGAAGTGACTGAAGCTTTCTTT
>TRBD1|TRBJ2-7|many|TRBV5-6
CASSLGDREHF
TGTGCCAGCAGCTTAGGGGACAGGGAGCACTTC
>NA|TRBJ2-2|many|TRBV10-2
CASPSPNTGELFF
TGCGCCAGCCCTTCCCCGAACACCGGGGAGCTGTTTTTT
>TRBD2|TRBJ2-1|many|TRBV24-1
CATSGTSGAIPYNEQFF
TGTGCCACCAGTGGGACTAGCGGGGCTATACCGTACAATGAGCAGTTCTTC
>TRBD2|TRBJ2-3|many|TRBV27
CASSLSSLAGGSTDTQYF
TGTGCCAGCAGTTTATCCTCCCTAGCGGGGGGTAGCACAGATACGCAGTATTTT
>NA|TRBJ2-3|many|TRBV14
CASSQVAGDTQYF
TGTGCCAGCAGCCAAGTCGCAGGAGATACGCAGTATTTT
>NA|TRBJ2-7|many|TRBV6-2/TRBV6-3
CASSYVEGSYEQYF
TGTGCCAGCAGTTACGTTGAGGGATCCTACGAGCAGTACTTC
>NA|TRBJ1-1|many|TRBV20-1
CSAFAGNTEAFF
TGCAGTGCTTTTGCAGGGAACACTGAAGCTTTCTTT